The clone carrying this T cell receptor beta chain was observed a few times. Sequencing was performed with immunoSEQ multiplex PCR; in TCRdb, only in-frame clones are kept and a portion is missing. Of under 250,000 clones in the sample, roughly 80% were seen once. This specimen belongs to a study of blood T cell repertoires in COVID-19. Sequenced: peripheral blood. The TCR sequence derives from a woman aged 70 to 79 with COVID-19, enrolled during active disease.

The CDR3 protein is CASSLYGTSGAASYEQYF. The CDR3 DNA sequence: TGTGCCAGCAGCTTGTATGGGACTAGCGGGGCGGCCTCCTACGAGCAGTACTTC. The rearrangement links TRBV5-4 to TRBJ2-7; TRBD2 agrees at 13 bases. The germline V gene encodes CDR1 SGHNT and CDR2 YYREEE (reference sequence). The trim removed 1 base at V and 0 bases at J, leaving 7 bases unmatched. This CDR3 comprises 18 residues.